These 19 T cell receptor beta chains came from one sample sequenced in a study of blood T cell repertoires in COVID-19. Assay used: immunoSEQ multiplex PCR; TCRdb lists only in-frame clones, some missing. The sample has some 21,000 clones, more than 80% seen once. The sequenced sample consisted of peripheral blood. Receptor source: an elderly woman with active or convalescent COVID-19.

V and J are TRBV11-2 and TRBJ1-4; TRBD1 agrees at 7 bases. Trimming at V came to 6 bases and at J to 4 bases, leaving 8 bases not matched to a gene. Germline CDR1 and CDR2: SGHAT and FQNNGV. The CDR3 is 15 residues long. The CDR3 DNA is TGTGCCAGCAGAGCTTTATGGGACAGTAATGAAAAACTGTTTTTT. It yields the protein CASRALWDSNEKLFF.

This clone occurred once. J is TRBJ1-5 and V is TRBV28; 7 bases fit TRBD1. Germline V gene data show CDR1 as MDHEN and CDR2 as SYDVKM. The CDR3 runs 14 residues. Losses at the gene ends were 7 bases for V and 4 bases for J; bases not matched to a gene: 7. The DNA of the CDR3 is TGTGCCAGCACCCCAGGGGGTATTAATCAGCCCCAGCATTTT. As protein: CASTPGGINQPQHF.

The rearrangement joins TRBV18 to TRBJ2-1, with TRBD1 identical over 10 bases. Germline values: CDR1 KGHSH, CDR2 LQKENI. CDR3 length: 17 residues. V was pared by 3 bases and J by 2 bases, with 7 bases of the junction left unmatched. The CDR3 DNA reads as TGTGCCAGCTCACCCCCCCGGGACAGGGGTCCCTACAATGAGCAGTTCTTC. Amino acids: CASSPPRDRGPYNEQFF.

The chain employs TRBV18 and TRBJ1-1; 8 bases are a match to TRBD1. CDR3 length: 16 residues. V lost 3 bases, J lost 1 base, and 7 bases stayed unmatched. CDR1 and CDR2 (germline): KGHSH, LQKENI. The CDR3, as DNA: TGTGCCAGCTCACCCCTCGGACAGGGAGGGAACACTGAAGCTTTCTTT. This gives the protein CASSPLGQGGNTEAFF. Looking up the rest from reference TRBV18 and TRBJ1-1 gives the full variable domain: NAGVMQNPRHLVRRRGQEARLRCSPMKGHSHVYWYRQLPEEGLKFMVYLQKENIIDESGMPKERFSAEFPKEGPSILRIQQVVRGDSAAYFCASSPLGQGGNTEAFFGQGTRLTVV.

The chain uses TRBV20-1 and TRBJ2-5; 10 nucleotides line up with TRBD1. The CDR3 is made up of 11 amino acids. Germline V gives CDR1 DFQATT, CDR2 SNEGSKA (reference sequence). The CDR3 DNA is TGCAGGACAGGGGGCCCGGAGACCCAGTACTTC. It translates to CRTGGPETQYF.

The genes are TRBV7-9 and TRBJ1-4; TRBD1 matches at 9 bases. The junction had 8 bases not matched to a gene; V was cut back by 1 base and J by 5 bases. The CDR3 consists of 17 residues. Germline V gene data show CDR1 as SEHNR and CDR2 as FQNEAQ (reference sequence). CDR3 DNA sequence: TGTGCCAGCAGCTTAGACAGGGGGCGTTCGGGGAATGAAAAACTGTTTTTT. This sequence encodes CASSLDRGRSGNEKLFF.

The chain carries TRBV7-9 and TRBJ1-4; 7 nucleotides align to TRBD1. This CDR3 is built from 14 residues. Germline lookup yields CDR1 SEHNR and CDR2 FQNEAQ (reference sequence). V dropped 6 bases and J dropped 4; count of bases not matched to a gene: 5. CDR3 amino acids: CASRVGQYNEKLFF. The DNA of the CDR3 is TGTGCCAGCAGGGTGGGACAGTATAATGAAAAACTGTTTTTT.

The chain employs TRBV19 and TRBJ1-2; TRBD1 matches 8 bases. From germline, CDR1 is LNHDA and CDR2 SQIVND (reference sequence). CDR3 length equals 17 residues. V shed 1 base, J shed 0 bases, and the junction held 7 bases outside the gene matches. This CDR3 is CASSIAGTGKANYGYTF. Written as DNA, the CDR3 is TGTGCCAGTAGTATAGCGGGGACAGGAAAAGCTAACTATGGCTACACCTTC.

A single count supports this clone. The V call is TRBV6-1, the J call TRBJ1-5; tentatively, D is TRBD1 (5 bases). With 2 bases removed from V and 7 bases from J, the gap between germline ends came to 9 bases. CDR3 length: 13 residues. Germline V gene data show CDR1 as MNHNS and CDR2 as SASEGT. CDR3 in amino acids: CASSETGRQPQHF. The CDR3 DNA is TGTGCCAGCAGTGAAACAGGTAGACAGCCCCAGCATTTT.

This clone was picked up a small number of times. The genes are TRBV3-1 (or the pseudogene TRBV3-2) and TRBJ2-5; TRBD2 agrees at 12 bases. Germline assignment: CDR1 LGHDT and CDR2 YNNKEL (reference sequence). The length of the CDR3 is 18 residues. J lost 0 bases, V lost 6 bases, and 11 bases had no gene match. In DNA form, the CDR3 reads TGTGCCAGCAGGAAAAGACTAGCGGGAGCGGTTTACCAAGAGACCCAGTACTTC. Encoded protein: CASRKRLAGAVYQETQYF.

The chain links TRBV5-8 to TRBJ2-1; TRBD2 matches at 12 bases. Germline CDR1 is SGHTS and CDR2 is YDEGEE. This CDR3 comprises 18 residues. Trimming cost V 1 base and J 2 bases; bases outside gene matches: 7. The CDR3 region is CASSLRLAGGGTYNEQFF. CDR3 coding DNA: TGTGCCAGCAGCTTGAGGCTAGCGGGAGGGGGGACCTACAATGAGCAGTTCTTC.

The chain links TRBV28 to TRBJ1-5; TRBD1 agrees at 7 bases. Trimming at V came to 5 bases and at J to 7 bases, leaving 11 bases not matched to a gene. The length of the CDR3 is 15 residues. CDR1 is MDHEN and CDR2 is SYDVKM in the germline V gene. CDR3 sequence: CASSRSRRGLQPQHF. As DNA, the CDR3 is TGTGCCAGCAGTCGGTCGAGAAGGGGGCTACAGCCCCAGCATTTT.

The V and J genes are TRBV5-1 and TRBJ1-4; D not certain. The CDR3 totals 14 residues. Germline assignment: CDR1 SGHRS and CDR2 YFSETQ. V lost 1 base to trimming and J lost 7 bases, with 11 bases between them. Written as DNA, the CDR3 is TGCGCCAGCAGCTTGACTCCCCGGGGTGAAAAACTGTTTTTT. Its protein product is CASSLTPRGEKLFF.

The chain carries TRBV5-4 and TRBJ2-3; 9 nucleotides align to TRBD2. Trimming cost V 1 base and J 1 base; bases outside gene matches: 7. CDR1 is SGHNT and CDR2 is YYREEE in the germline V gene (reference sequence). This CDR3 is 17 amino acids long. The CDR3 DNA sequence: TGTGCCAGCAGCTTGCGGCGGGGGGGCAGCGGCACAGATACGCAGTATTTT. This gives the protein CASSLRRGGSGTDTQYF.

The rearrangement links TRBV2 to TRBJ2-3, with TRBD2 identical over 13 bases. The J segment lost 5 bases and the V segment lost 4 bases, leaving 0 bases of the junction unmatched. The CDR3 contains 14 residues. In germline, CDR1 is SNHLY, CDR2 FYNNEI. The CDR3, as DNA: TGTGCCAGCAGTGGGACTAGCGGGAGAGATACGCAGTATTTT. This gives the protein CASSGTSGRDTQYF.

The genes are TRBV19 and TRBJ2-7; the D gene is possibly TRBD2 (5 bases). The CDR3 length is 13 residues. Between the trimmed V and J ends, which lost 6 bases and 3 bases, there was a span of 12 bases. The V gene's germline CDR1 is LNHDA and CDR2 SQIVND (reference sequence). The CDR3 nucleotides read TGTGCCAGTAGCTACGGGGATCACTACGAGCAGTACTTC. Its translation: CASSYGDHYEQYF.

V is TRBV12-3 or TRBV12-4 and J is TRBJ1-1; TRBD1 agrees at 8 bases. V dropped 7 bases and J dropped 5; count of bases not matched to a gene: 6. The CDR3 is 13 amino acids. DNA for the CDR3: TGTGCCAGCACCCGACAGGGGAGGACTGAAGCTTTCTTT. Its protein product is CASTRQGRTEAFF.

The rearrangement links TRBV7-2 to TRBJ2-5; 8 nucleotides match TRBD1. V shed 4 bases, J shed 5 bases, and the junction held 9 bases outside the gene matches. This CDR3 region has 15 residues. CDR1 and CDR2 from the germline V gene are SGHTA and FQGNSA. In DNA, the CDR3 is TGTGCCAGCAGCTCCTGGACAGGGAAGGCGGAGACCCAGTACTTC. It encodes CASSSWTGKAETQYF.

The chain is built from TRBV7-3 and TRBJ1-2, with D possibly being TRBD1 (6 bases). Germline-derived CDR1 and CDR2 are SGHTA and FQGTGA. V lost 6 bases and J lost 1, with 9 bases in between. The CDR3 length is 13 residues. The CDR3 loop is CASRRDINYGYTF. Here the CDR3 DNA reads TGTGCCAGCAGACGGGACATTAACTATGGCTACACCTTC.